The rows below give T cell receptor beta chains drawn from one sample of a study of cytotoxic CD8 clonotypes in ibrutinib-treated CLL. The data were produced by immunoSEQ multiplex PCR, yet TCRdb's version contains in-frame clones alone and is incomplete. This table holds about 270,000 clones, 60% to 80% found once. The source was PBMCs, collected at disease progression, from a patient treated with ibrutinib. These TCRs come from a human donor with chronic lymphocytic leukemia. CDR3s include the opening cysteine and the closing phenylalanine or tryptophan. Fields, in order: V gene, J gene, D gene, CDR3 protein. A D gene is named only where the DNA matches it firmly.

v_call: TRBV9; j_call: TRBJ2-1; d_call: TRBD1; cdr3_aa: CASSEQGAKANEQFF
v_call: TRBV19; j_call: TRBJ1-5; d_call: .; cdr3_aa: CASSARVLLSNQPQHF
v_call: TRBV29-1; j_call: TRBJ2-5; d_call: TRBD1; cdr3_aa: CSVGQGRETQYF
v_call: TRBV5-1; j_call: TRBJ2-7; d_call: .; cdr3_aa: CASSRDGSYYEQYF
v_call: TRBV5-1; j_call: TRBJ2-6; d_call: .; cdr3_aa: CASSLAWGRSGANVLTF
v_call: TRBV18; j_call: TRBJ1-4; d_call: TRBD1; cdr3_aa: CASSPRQGYNEKLFF
v_call: TRBV19; j_call: TRBJ2-7; d_call: .; cdr3_aa: CASSMAGSYEQYF
v_call: TRBV29-1; j_call: TRBJ2-7; d_call: .; cdr3_aa: CSVVTDTPSYEQYF
v_call: TRBV6-5; j_call: TRBJ2-7; d_call: .; cdr3_aa: CASSYLDEQYF
v_call: TRBV19; j_call: TRBJ1-2; d_call: .; cdr3_aa: CASSKPGHPYGYTF
v_call: TRBV7-3; j_call: TRBJ2-1; d_call: TRBD1; cdr3_aa: CASSYGQGAFEQFF
v_call: TRBV7-2; j_call: TRBJ2-2; d_call: .; cdr3_aa: CASSLATRTRLELFF
v_call: TRBV5-1; j_call: TRBJ2-7; d_call: .; cdr3_aa: CASSLAGSPYEQYF
v_call: TRBV27; j_call: TRBJ2-7; d_call: TRBD2; cdr3_aa: CASSLAVSSYEQYF
v_call: TRBV25-1; j_call: TRBJ1-4; d_call: .; cdr3_aa: CASSEYTGPNEKLFF
v_call: TRBV7-2; j_call: TRBJ2-3; d_call: .; cdr3_aa: CASSLAPNRDTQYF
v_call: TRBV5-1; j_call: TRBJ2-1; d_call: TRBD1; cdr3_aa: CASSLGQGHNEQFF
v_call: TRBV7-2; j_call: TRBJ2-7; d_call: .; cdr3_aa: CASSLGPGPPYEQYF
v_call: TRBV19; j_call: TRBJ2-3; d_call: .; cdr3_aa: CASSMWEREDTQYF
v_call: TRBV9; j_call: TRBJ2-1; d_call: TRBD2; cdr3_aa: CASSAMGRERRNEQFF
v_call: TRBV27; j_call: TRBJ2-3; d_call: TRBD2; cdr3_aa: CASSFLTSGVLSTDTQYF
v_call: TRBV29-1; j_call: TRBJ2-1; d_call: TRBD2; cdr3_aa: CSVATSGSVNEQFF
v_call: TRBV5-6; j_call: TRBJ2-7; d_call: TRBD1; cdr3_aa: CASSYRGSYEQYF
v_call: TRBV4-2; j_call: TRBJ2-7; d_call: TRBD1; cdr3_aa: CASSQVYRGHRQAPYEQYF
v_call: TRBV7-9; j_call: TRBJ2-7; d_call: .; cdr3_aa: CASSLGTYYEQYF
v_call: TRBV7-2; j_call: TRBJ1-1; d_call: .; cdr3_aa: CASSYGRRSPNTEAFF
v_call: TRBV14; j_call: TRBJ1-1; d_call: TRBD1; cdr3_aa: CASSQVGSGTGSSAFF
v_call: TRBV7-9; j_call: TRBJ2-2; d_call: TRBD1; cdr3_aa: CASSIQGAAGELFF
v_call: TRBV11-2; j_call: TRBJ1-2; d_call: .; cdr3_aa: CASSLFRGAPLNYGYTF
v_call: TRBV7-2; j_call: TRBJ1-2; d_call: .; cdr3_aa: CASSRVGADYGYTF
v_call: TRBV27; j_call: TRBJ2-7; d_call: TRBD2; cdr3_aa: CASRTSGRGYEQYF
v_call: TRBV11-2; j_call: TRBJ2-1; d_call: .; cdr3_aa: CASSFATPGNEQFF
v_call: TRBV27; j_call: TRBJ2-4; d_call: .; cdr3_aa: CASSLYRLRGEGNIQYF
v_call: TRBV5-1; j_call: TRBJ1-2; d_call: .; cdr3_aa: CASSLDGSVTYGYTF
v_call: TRBV2; j_call: TRBJ1-1; d_call: .; cdr3_aa: CASSESGSWTEAFF
v_call: TRBV27; j_call: TRBJ2-1; d_call: .; cdr3_aa: CASSTRSYNEQFF
v_call: TRBV29-1; j_call: TRBJ1-2; d_call: TRBD1; cdr3_aa: CSVDPDRGDGYTF